One sample yielded the 17 T cell receptor beta chains listed below, sequenced in a study of cytomegalovirus exposure and HLA in healthy donors. Both 60 Vbeta primers and 13 Jbeta primers went into the PCR. Sequencing used immunoSEQ multiplex PCR; TCRdb keeps in-frame clones, though not all of them. The sample lists about 130,000 clones; approximately 81% were seen once. Sequencing was performed on PBMCs. The source of these receptors is a man between 18 and 35 years old in good health and CMV-seronegative.

This chain links TRBV9 with TRBJ1-2; D is uncertain. The CDR3 consists of 15 residues. Germline V CDR1 and CDR2: SGDLS, YYNGEE. The germline V and J ends were trimmed by 0 bases and 5 bases, with 14 bases remaining between them. The CDR3 nucleotides are TGTGCCAGCAGCGTAGAGGCTCGAGAGGGTTATGGCTACACCTTC. It is translated as CASSVEAREGYGYTF.

This chain joins TRBV28 and TRBJ2-3, with D possibly being TRBD1 (6 bases). The CDR3 is 18 residues long. Germline assignment: CDR1 MDHEN and CDR2 SYDVKM. Trimming pared 7 bases from V and 5 bases from J, leaving 28 bases between. CDR3 residues: CASTTPDRDTDLVDTQYF. CDR3 bases: TGTGCCAGCACCACTCCCGACCGGGACACGGATTTGGTAGATACGCAGTATTTT.

The genes are TRBV11-2 and TRBJ2-6; no clear D gene. The CDR3 has 19 amino acids. Germline CDR1 and CDR2: SGHAT and FQNNGV. The germline V and J ends were trimmed by 1 base and 2 bases, with 18 bases remaining between them. DNA of the CDR3: TGTGCCAGCAGCTTAGTAGCCACGAATTTGCGGACTGGGGCCAACGTCCTGACTTTC. Protein product: CASSLVATNLRTGANVLTF.

The rearrangement uses TRBV6-1 and TRBJ1-6; unclear D gene. V was shortened by 1 base and J by 11 bases, with 3 bases between the two germline ends. This CDR3 comprises 11 residues. Germline V gives CDR1 MNHNS, CDR2 SASEGT. CDR3 bases: TGTGCCAGCAGTGAAGGCGCACCCCTCCACTTT. As protein: CASSEGAPLHF.

V usage is TRBV9 and J usage is TRBJ1-2; no reliable D call. The CDR3 has 13 residues. Germline V gene data show CDR1 as SGDLS and CDR2 as YYNGEE. V was clipped by 0 bases and J by 8 bases, with 11 bases between them. The CDR3 bases are TGTGCCAGCAGCGTAGGGCAGGCTCACGGCTACACCTTC. This sequence encodes CASSVGQAHGYTF.

This sequence joins TRBV10-3 and TRBJ1-2; D may be TRBD1 (6 bases). Per germline, CDR1 ENHRY and CDR2 SYGVKD. V lost 2 bases and J lost 4, with 17 bases in between. The CDR3 has 16 residues. CDR3 protein: CAISEVSGTPVYGYTF. Written as DNA, the CDR3 is TGTGCCATCAGTGAGGTATCCGGGACACCCGTCTATGGCTACACCTTC.

The chain combines TRBV18 with TRBJ1-3, with D tentatively TRBD1 (5 bases). CDR3 size: 14 residues. With 3 bases removed from V and 4 bases from J, the gap between germline ends came to 10 bases. The germline gives CDR1 KGHSH, CDR2 LQKENI. The CDR3 here is CASSPEGRGNTIYF. In DNA form, the CDR3 reads TGTGCCAGCTCACCGGAGGGACGCGGAAACACCATATATTTT.

V usage is TRBV25-1 and J usage is TRBJ1-1; D gene unclear. The CDR3 extends over 14 amino acids. The germline V and J ends were trimmed by 6 bases and 1 base, with 12 bases remaining between them. CDR1 is MGHDK and CDR2 is SYGVNS in the germline V gene. In nucleotides, the CDR3 is TGTGCCAGCAGGTCCGCGGGGAGGAACACTGAAGCTTTCTTT. Protein sequence: CASRSAGRNTEAFF. Variable domain in full (rest from reference TRBV25-1 and TRBJ1-1): EADIYQTPRYLVIGTGKKITLECSQTMGHDKMYWYQQDPGMELHLIHYSYGVNSTEKGDLSSESTVSRIRTEHFPLTLESARPSHTSQYLCASRSAGRNTEAFFGQGTRLTVV.

The V gene is TRBV2, the J gene TRBJ2-3; weak D call: TRBD2 (5 bases). The CDR3 consists of 12 residues. V lost 6 bases and J 6 bases, leaving 10 bases between the germline ends. Germline assignment: CDR1 SNHLY and CDR2 FYNNEI. This CDR3 is CASRDPGDTQYF. The DNA of the CDR3 is TGTGCCAGCAGGGACCCGGGGGATACGCAGTATTTT.

The chain recombines TRBV21-1 with TRBJ1-6; TRBD1, the table's D call, lacks a check against the DNA. TRBV21-1 constitutes a pseudogene. CDR3 size: 13 residues. The CDR3 reads CASSRQPDSPLHF. For the CDR3, the DNA is TGTGCCAGCAGTCGACAGCCTGATTCACCCCTCCACTTT.

V usage is TRBV4-3 and J usage is TRBJ1-5, with unresolved D. The CDR3 contains 14 residues. The germline V and J ends were trimmed by 1 base and 6 bases, with 10 bases remaining between them. Germline V gene lookup returns CDR1 LGHNA and CDR2 YSLEER. The CDR3 sequence is CASSQGGNSQPQHF. DNA for the CDR3: TGCGCCAGCAGCCAAGGAGGGAACAGTCAGCCCCAGCATTTT.

V usage is TRBV6-5 and J usage is TRBJ1-2; TRBD1 is a possible D gene (6 bases). V was pared by 6 bases and J by 0 bases, with 11 bases between. Germline CDR1 and CDR2: MNHEY and SVGAGI. The CDR3 consists of 14 residues. In nucleotides, the CDR3 is TGTGCCAGCAGCATGGACAGTTCTAACTATGGCTACACCTTC. It specifies CASSMDSSNYGYTF.

The chain links TRBV30 to TRBJ1-5, with 11 positions matching TRBD1. The CDR3 totals 14 residues. The trim removed 5 bases at V and 5 bases at J, leaving 5 bases unmatched. Germline V lookup: CDR1 GTSNPN, CDR2 SVGIG (reference sequence). The CDR3 bases are TGTGCCTGGGCCGGGACAGGGGGGTATCAGCCCCAGCATTTT. Its translation: CAWAGTGGYQPQHF.

The chain is built from TRBV23-1 and TRBJ2-7; 8 bases line up with TRBD1. TRBV23-1 is placed among ORFs of uncertain function. The trim removed 0 bases at V and 4 bases at J, leaving 5 bases unmatched. The length of the CDR3 is 15 residues. CDR3 protein: CASSQSRTGIYEQYF. CDR3 DNA sequence: TGCGCCAGCAGTCAATCTAGGACAGGGATTTACGAGCAGTACTTC.

The rearrangement uses TRBV6-1 and TRBJ2-1; D remains unclear. The V gene lost 2 bases and the J gene lost 0 bases, with 8 bases spanning the gap. Germline V lookup: CDR1 MNHNS, CDR2 SASEGT. CDR3 length: 15 amino acids. This chain's CDR3 is CASSEKPSSYNEQFF. The DNA for the CDR3 is TGTGCCAGCAGTGAAAAGCCGAGCTCCTACAATGAGCAGTTCTTC.

The V gene is TRBV29-1, the J gene TRBJ1-2, with D unresolved. The germline V gene encodes CDR1 SQVTM and CDR2 ANQGSEA. This CDR3 is built from 10 residues. With 1 base removed from V and 8 bases from J, the gap between germline ends came to 5 bases. The CDR3 bases are TGCAGCGTTGAAGGGGCCGGCTACACCTTC. Translation: CSVEGAGYTF.

The V and J genes are TRBV4-3 and TRBJ2-7; TRBD1 matches 7 bases. V lost 2 bases, J lost 7 bases, and 5 bases stayed unmatched. Per germline, CDR1 LGHNA and CDR2 YSLEER. This CDR3 region has 13 residues. DNA for the CDR3: TGCGCCAGCAGCCAACCACAGGGGCGGGAGCAGTACTTC. The encoded protein is CASSQPQGREQYF.